The 27 T cell receptor beta chains in this list originate from one sample, sequenced in a study of blood T cell repertoires in COVID-19. Produced via immunoSEQ multiplex PCR; TCRdb's table is partial and in-frame only. Of under 20,000 clones in the sample, around 90% were seen once. Sequencing used peripheral blood. These receptor sequences come from a human donor in a cohort sampled during active COVID-19.

With respect to this clone: At one of its ends the junction is not consistent with the germline gene, which may arise from a read error. This chain links TRBV2 with TRBJ1-4; no firm D call. Looked up from germline, CDR1 is SNHLY and CDR2 is FYNNEI. The CDR3 covers 12 residues. The CDR3 DNA follows: TGTGCCAGCAGTGAATCGAGGGCCGAAGGGCGGTTT. It encodes CASSESRAEGRF.

About this clone: Distinct nucleotide sequences in the sample also encode this CDR3. The gene calls are TRBV5-1 and TRBJ1-1; D remains unclear. Trimming took off 0 bases at V and 3 bases at J, with 6 bases between the two ends. Germline CDR1 reads SGHRS; CDR2 reads YFSETQ. The CDR3 spans 13 residues. The CDR3 here is CASSLELYTEAFF. The CDR3 DNA reads as TGCGCCAGCAGCTTGGAGCTTTACACTGAAGCTTTCTTT.

This clone was seen just once. This sequence joins TRBV4-1 and TRBJ2-7; 9 bases align to TRBD2. CDR3 length equals 15 residues. The germline CDR1 and CDR2 sequences are MGHRA and YSYEKL. Unmatched junction bases numbered 6, after V lost 0 bases and J lost 6 bases. The CDR3 reads CASSQDASAGGEQYF. The CDR3 region has the DNA TGCGCCAGCAGCCAAGATGCGTCAGCGGGAGGCGAGCAGTACTTC.

The chain has TRBV28 and TRBJ2-7; tentative D call: TRBD1 (5 bases). This CDR3 contains 14 residues. Germline lookup yields CDR1 MDHEN and CDR2 SYDVKM. V was shortened by 4 bases and J by 3 bases, with 13 bases between the two germline ends. CDR3 sequence (DNA): TGTGCCAGCAGTTACAGGTCAAATCGCTACGAGCAGTACTTC. This codes for CASSYRSNRYEQYF.

This clone was seen a few times. CDR3 nucleotide sequence: TGCGCCAGCAGCCAAGGGGGGGGCTCCTACAATGAGCAGTTCTTC. It codes for CASSQGGGSYNEQFF. The V call is TRBV4-1, the J call TRBJ2-1, with 7 bases identical to TRBD2. CDR3 length: 15 residues. Trimming cost V 1 base and J 0 bases; bases outside gene matches: 0. CDR1 MGHRA and CDR2 YSYEKL come from the germline V gene.

The chain employs TRBV9 and TRBJ1-4; D uncertain. CDR1 and CDR2 (germline): SGDLS, YYNGEE. There are 16 residues in the CDR3. The V gene lost 0 bases and the J gene lost 0 bases, with 9 bases spanning the gap. DNA for the CDR3: TGTGCCAGCAGCGTAGCCCTGGGCTCAACTAATGAAAAACTGTTTTTT. Its protein is CASSVALGSTNEKLFF. The complete variable domain, with remaining parts taken from reference TRBV9 and TRBJ1-4, reads DSGVTQTPKHLITATGQRVTLRCSPRSGDLSVYWYQQSLDQGLQFLIQYYNGEERAKGNILERFSAQQFPDLHSELNLSSLELGDSALYFCASSVALGSTNEKLFFGSGTQLSVL.

The V and J genes are TRBV2 and TRBJ2-5; 7 bases are shared with TRBD1. V shed 7 bases and J 2 bases; nucleotides not matched to a gene: 7. The V gene's germline CDR1 is SNHLY and CDR2 FYNNEI. The CDR3 runs to 14 residues. CDR3 bases: TGTGCCAGCATTCGGGACAGATGGCAAGAGACCCAGTACTTC. Amino acid sequence: CASIRDRWQETQYF.

The chain recombines TRBV19 with TRBJ1-1; possibly TRBD1 for D (6 bases). The CDR3 covers 17 residues. From germline, CDR1 is LNHDA and CDR2 SQIVND (reference sequence). Trimming shortened V by 6 bases and J by 0 bases, and 20 bases separated the two germline ends. CDR3 nucleotide sequence: TGTGCCAGTAGGTTGTTCCACAGGGCTCCAATGAACACTGAAGCTTTCTTT. This sequence encodes CASRLFHRAPMNTEAFF.

The chain carries TRBV4-2 and TRBJ2-3; maybe TRBD2 (5 bases). V was pared by 0 bases and J by 2 bases, with 12 bases between. Germline V gives CDR1 LGHNA, CDR2 YNFKEQ. This CDR3 is built from 16 residues. DNA of the CDR3: TGTGCCAGCAGCCAAGAAGGAACGGGAAACACAGATACGCAGTATTTT. Protein: CASSQEGTGNTDTQYF.

The chain couples TRBV5-6 to TRBJ1-4; D is uncertain. V was shortened by 0 bases and J by 11 bases, with 8 bases between the two germline ends. This CDR3 region has 12 residues. CDR1 is SGHDT and CDR2 is YYEEEE in the germline V gene. CDR3 DNA: TGTGCCAGCAGCTTGGGTTGGGAGAAACTGTTTTTT. Amino acid sequence: CASSLGWEKLFF.

The chain joins TRBV28 to TRBJ1-1; no firm D call. Trimming took 2 bases from V and 8 from J, leaving 12 bases between them. The germline V gene has CDR1 MDHEN and CDR2 SYDVKM. CDR3 length equals 13 residues. The CDR3 spells CASSLPAKPEAFF. The CDR3 nucleotides read TGTGCCAGCAGTTTACCAGCGAAGCCCGAAGCTTTCTTT.

This clone was detected only a few times. The chain joins TRBV7-3 to TRBJ2-1, with 12 bases fitting TRBD2. V dropped 3 bases and J dropped 6; count of bases not matched to a gene: 3. The germline CDR1 and CDR2 sequences are SGHTA and FQGTGA. This CDR3 contains 15 residues. This CDR3 is CASSLTSGRLNEQFF. CDR3 in DNA: TGTGCCAGCAGCTTGACTAGCGGGAGACTCAATGAGCAGTTCTTC.

This rearrangement joins TRBV10-3 to TRBJ1-6; TRBD1 aligns across 10 bases. V was pared by 11 bases and J by 8 bases, with 6 bases of the junction left unmatched. The CDR3 runs 13 residues. Germline V gene data show CDR1 as ENHRY and CDR2 as SYGVKD. As DNA, the CDR3 is TGTGCCTCCTCGGGGACAGGGGATTCACCCCTCCACTTT. This gives the protein CASSGTGDSPLHF.

The chain recombines TRBV28 with TRBJ2-1, with TRBD1 matching over 9 bases. This CDR3 region has 13 residues. After removal of 7 bases from V and 12 bases from J, the junction contained 10 bases not matched to a gene. CDR1 is MDHEN and CDR2 is SYDVKM in the germline V gene. The CDR3 protein is CASNVPGQGWQFF. DNA of the CDR3: TGTGCCAGCAACGTCCCGGGACAGGGTTGGCAGTTCTTC.

The chain couples TRBV5-1 to TRBJ2-7; D not certain. The CDR3 totals 13 residues. V lost 4 bases, J lost 5 bases, and 13 bases lay in between. Per the germline V gene, CDR1 is SGHRS and CDR2 is YFSETQ. In DNA form, the CDR3 reads TGCGCCAGCAGCCTGGGAACAACCGACGAGCAGTACTTC. As protein: CASSLGTTDEQYF.

The chain is built from TRBV3-1 (or the pseudogene TRBV3-2) and TRBJ2-5, with D uncertain. Trimming shortened V by 4 bases and J by 5 bases, and 14 bases separated the two germline ends. This CDR3 region has 14 residues. Germline CDR1 and CDR2: LGHDT and YNNKEL (reference sequence). CDR3 bases: TGTGCCAGCAGCCCGCAGACGGGTGGTGAGACCCAGTACTTC. As protein: CASSPQTGGETQYF.

The V call is TRBV2, the J call TRBJ1-1; D gene ambiguous. V gave up 6 bases and J gave up 1 base, with 6 bases separating them. The V gene's germline CDR1 is SNHLY and CDR2 FYNNEI. The CDR3 length is 12 residues. In DNA, the CDR3 is TGTGCCAGCAGGGAGGGGAACACTGAAGCTTTCTTT. Translation: CASREGNTEAFF.

The V and J genes are TRBV28 and TRBJ2-3; 11 nucleotides align to TRBD2. V lost 0 bases to trimming and J lost 0 bases; unmatched junction nucleotides: 2. The CDR3 contains 17 residues. The germline V gene has CDR1 MDHEN and CDR2 SYDVKM. The chain's CDR3 is CASSLWGLADSTDTQYF. DNA of the CDR3: TGTGCCAGCAGTTTATGGGGACTAGCGGACAGCACAGATACGCAGTATTTT.

The chain links TRBV24-1 to TRBJ2-1, with TRBD1 matching over 9 bases. Losses at the gene ends were 1 base for V and 8 bases for J; bases not matched to a gene: 11. CDR3 length equals 17 residues. Germline V gene data show CDR1 as KGHDR and CDR2 as SFDVKD. The CDR3 here is CATSDFNGGGQGYEQFF. Here the CDR3 DNA reads TGTGCCACCAGTGATTTCAACGGAGGGGGACAGGGTTATGAGCAGTTCTTC.

This chain joins TRBV7-8 and TRBJ2-6, with 8 bases lining up with TRBD1. This CDR3 comprises 19 residues. CDR1 is SGHVS, CDR2 FQNEAQ, per germline. The trim removed 5 bases at V and 0 bases at J, leaving 12 bases unmatched. The CDR3 bases are TGTGCCAGCAGCCCCGGACAGGGCGTTAGTTTCTCTGGGGCCAACGTCCTGACTTTC. It codes for CASSPGQGVSFSGANVLTF.

The chain links TRBV5-1 to TRBJ2-7, with unresolved D. Germline V gene data show CDR1 as SGHRS and CDR2 as YFSETQ. The CDR3 sequence is 13 residues long. The V end was cut by 0 bases, the J end by 3 bases, with 7 bases between. As DNA, the CDR3 is TGCGCCAGCAGCTTGGTACATGGCTACGAGCAGTACTTC. Its translation is CASSLVHGYEQYF.

This clone has a single count. The V call is TRBV29-1, the J call TRBJ2-1; 13 bases fit TRBD2. Germline trimming cut 7 bases from V and 7 bases from J; bases unmatched to any gene: 7. The CDR3 length is 14 residues. Per germline, CDR1 SQVTM and CDR2 ANQGSEA. This CDR3 is CSAGTSGNRNEQFF. The CDR3 DNA reads as TGCAGCGCCGGGACTAGCGGGAATAGGAATGAGCAGTTCTTC.

The rearrangement joins TRBV28 to TRBJ2-5, with a possible D match to TRBD2 (5 bases). The ends were cut back, 4 bases at V and 4 bases at J, with 19 bases in the middle. This CDR3 is 16 amino acids long. Germline values: CDR1 MDHEN, CDR2 SYDVKM. CDR3 residues: CASSYNGDGMGETQYF. In nucleotides, the CDR3 is TGTGCCAGCAGTTATAACGGAGACGGGATGGGAGAGACCCAGTACTTC.

The chain is built from TRBV5-1 and TRBJ1-3; 8 bases line up with TRBD1. The CDR3 spans 17 residues. The trim removed 0 bases at V and 1 base at J, leaving 6 bases unmatched. Germline assignment: CDR1 SGHRS and CDR2 YFSETQ. CDR3 nucleotide sequence: TGCGCCAGCAGCTTGGGGCAGGGGGCCACATCTGGAAACACCATATATTTT. Translation gives CASSLGQGATSGNTIYF.

The chain joins TRBV19 to TRBJ1-6; no clear D. Germline CDR1 and CDR2: LNHDA and SQIVND (reference sequence). This CDR3 has 17 residues. V lost 7 bases and J 1 base, leaving 17 bases between the germline ends. CDR3 amino acids: CASTSDGRSSYNSPLHF. CDR3 DNA: TGTGCCAGTACCTCTGACGGCAGGTCTTCCTATAATTCACCCCTCCACTTT. Filled out from reference TRBV19 and TRBJ1-6, the complete variable domain reads DGGITQSPKYLFRKEGQNVTLSCEQNLNHDAMYWYRQDPGQGLRLIYYSQIVNDFQKGDIAEGYSVSREKKESFPLTVTSAQKNPTAFYLCASTSDGRSSYNSPLHFGNGTRLTVT.

The chain is built from TRBV5-1 and TRBJ2-1; perhaps TRBD2 as D (6 bases). The V and J ends lost 0 bases and 5 bases respectively, with 15 bases between them. Germline assignment: CDR1 SGHRS and CDR2 YFSETQ. This CDR3 comprises 16 residues. The CDR3 reads CASSLDGAGRNNEQFF. The CDR3 coding sequence is TGCGCCAGCAGCTTGGACGGGGCGGGAAGAAACAATGAGCAGTTCTTC.

This chain links TRBV19 with TRBJ1-5; TRBD1 matches 11 bases. CDR3 length: 16 residues. Germline-derived CDR1 and CDR2 are LNHDA and SQIVND (reference sequence). Unmatched junction bases numbered 9, after V lost 5 bases and J lost 6 bases. The CDR3 bases are TGTGCCAGTAGTCGGACGGACAGGGGGCGAAGTCAGCCCCAGCATTTT. Amino acids: CASSRTDRGRSQPQHF. Together with reference TRBV19 and TRBJ1-5, the CDR3 gives the full variable domain: DGGITQSPKYLFRKEGQNVTLSCEQNLNHDAMYWYRQDPGQGLRLIYYSQIVNDFQKGDIAEGYSVSREKKESFPLTVTSAQKNPTAFYLCASSRTDRGRSQPQHFGDGTRLSIL.